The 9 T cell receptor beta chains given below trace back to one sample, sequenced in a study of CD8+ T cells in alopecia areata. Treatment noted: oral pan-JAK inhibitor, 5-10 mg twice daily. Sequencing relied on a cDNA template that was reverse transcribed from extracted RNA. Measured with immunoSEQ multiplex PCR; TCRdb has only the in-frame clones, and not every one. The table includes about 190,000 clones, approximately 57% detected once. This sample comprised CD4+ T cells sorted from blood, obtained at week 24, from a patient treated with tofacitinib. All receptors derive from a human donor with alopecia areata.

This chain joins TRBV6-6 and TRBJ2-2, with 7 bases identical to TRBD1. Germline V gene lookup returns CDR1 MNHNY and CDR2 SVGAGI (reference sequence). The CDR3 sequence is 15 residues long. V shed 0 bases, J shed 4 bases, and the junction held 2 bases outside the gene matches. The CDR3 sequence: CASSYSDRSTGELFF. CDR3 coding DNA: TGTGCCAGCAGTTACTCGGACAGGTCCACCGGGGAGCTGTTTTTT.

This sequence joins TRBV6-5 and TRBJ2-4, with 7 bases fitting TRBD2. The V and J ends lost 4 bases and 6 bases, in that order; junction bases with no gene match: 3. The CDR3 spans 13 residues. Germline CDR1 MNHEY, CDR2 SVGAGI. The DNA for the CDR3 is TGTGCCAGCAGTTCGGGGAGGGCAAACATTCAGTACTTC. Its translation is CASSSGRANIQYF.

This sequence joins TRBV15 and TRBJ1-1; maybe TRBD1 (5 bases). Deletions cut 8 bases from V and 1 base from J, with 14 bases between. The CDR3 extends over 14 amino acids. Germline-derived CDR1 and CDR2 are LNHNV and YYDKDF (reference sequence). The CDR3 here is CATSPEGRNTEAFF. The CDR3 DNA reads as TGTGCCACCTCTCCAGAGGGGCGGAACACTGAAGCTTTCTTT.

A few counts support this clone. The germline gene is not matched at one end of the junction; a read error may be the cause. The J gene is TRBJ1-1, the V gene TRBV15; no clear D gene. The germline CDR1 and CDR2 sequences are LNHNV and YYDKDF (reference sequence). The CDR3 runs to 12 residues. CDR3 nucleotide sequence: TGTGCCACCAGTAGAGTGAACACTGAAGCTTTCTTT. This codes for CATSRVNTEAFF.

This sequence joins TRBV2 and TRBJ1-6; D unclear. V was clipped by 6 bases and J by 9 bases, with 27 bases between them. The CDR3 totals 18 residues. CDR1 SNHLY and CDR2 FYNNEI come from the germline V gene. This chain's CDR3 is CASSFNLDVRTAGSPLHF. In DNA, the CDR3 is TGTGCCAGCAGCTTTAACTTGGACGTAAGGACGGCGGGTTCACCCCTCCACTTT. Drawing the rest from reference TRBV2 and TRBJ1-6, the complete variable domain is EPEVTQTPSHQVTQMGQEVILRCVPISNHLYFYWYRQILGQKVEFLVSFYNNEISEKSEIFDDQFSVERPDGSNFTLKIRSTKLEDSAMYFCASSFNLDVRTAGSPLHFGNGTRLTVT.

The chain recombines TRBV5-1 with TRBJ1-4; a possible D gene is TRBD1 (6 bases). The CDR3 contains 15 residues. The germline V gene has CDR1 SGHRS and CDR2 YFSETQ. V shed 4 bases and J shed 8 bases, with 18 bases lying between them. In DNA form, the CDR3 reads TGCGCCAGCAGCCCCAGGGGTTCGCGGGAAGAAAAACTGTTTTTT. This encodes CASSPRGSREEKLFF.

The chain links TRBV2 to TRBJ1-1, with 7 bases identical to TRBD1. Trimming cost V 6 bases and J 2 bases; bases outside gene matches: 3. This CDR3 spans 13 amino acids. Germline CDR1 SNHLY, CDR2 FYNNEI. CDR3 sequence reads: CASSRDSNTEAFF. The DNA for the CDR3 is TGTGCCAGCAGCCGGGACAGTAACACTGAAGCTTTCTTT.

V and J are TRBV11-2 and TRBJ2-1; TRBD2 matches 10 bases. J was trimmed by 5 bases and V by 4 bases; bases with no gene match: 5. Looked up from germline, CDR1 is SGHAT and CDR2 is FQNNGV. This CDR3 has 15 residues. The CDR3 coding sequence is TGTGCCAGCAGCTATCTAGCGGGGGCAAACAATGAGCAGTTCTTC. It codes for CASSYLAGANNEQFF.

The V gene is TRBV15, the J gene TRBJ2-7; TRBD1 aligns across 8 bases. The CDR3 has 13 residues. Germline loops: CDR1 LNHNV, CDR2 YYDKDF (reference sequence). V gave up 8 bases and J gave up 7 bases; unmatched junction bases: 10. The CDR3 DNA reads TGTGCCACCGTGGACAGGGAAGGCGGAGAGCAGTACTTC. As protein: CATVDREGGEQYF.